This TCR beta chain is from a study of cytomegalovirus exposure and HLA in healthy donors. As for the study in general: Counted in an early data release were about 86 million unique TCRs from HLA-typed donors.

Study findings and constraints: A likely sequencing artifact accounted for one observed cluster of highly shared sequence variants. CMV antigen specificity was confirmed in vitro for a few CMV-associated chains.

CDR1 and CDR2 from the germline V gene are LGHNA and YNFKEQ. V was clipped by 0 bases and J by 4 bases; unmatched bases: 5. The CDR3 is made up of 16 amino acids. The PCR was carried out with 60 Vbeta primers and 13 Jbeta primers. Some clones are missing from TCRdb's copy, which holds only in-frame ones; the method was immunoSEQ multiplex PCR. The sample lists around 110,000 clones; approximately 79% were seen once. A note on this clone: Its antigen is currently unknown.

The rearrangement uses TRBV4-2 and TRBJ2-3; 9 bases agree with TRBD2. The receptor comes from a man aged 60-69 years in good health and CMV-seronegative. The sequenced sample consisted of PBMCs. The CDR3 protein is CASSQERGGGADTQYF. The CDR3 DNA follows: TGTGCCAGCAGCCAAGAGCGGGGGGGCGGAGCAGATACGCAGTATTTT.